The TCR beta chain described here comes from a study of blood T cell repertoires in COVID-19. Original handling: For nucleated cells, counts were estimated from reference gene primer amplification. The repertoire was sequenced with immunoSEQ multiplex PCR; TCRdb's copy has only in-frame clones and lacks some. The DNA gave D and trimming, while V, J and clone size come from that table. The data contain tens of thousands of clones, 90% of them singletons. The CDR3 has 16 amino acids. Per the germline V gene, CDR1 is SGHKS and CDR2 is YYEKEE (reference sequence). Losses at the gene ends were 0 bases for V and 5 bases for J; bases not matched to a gene: 4.

Material for sequencing was peripheral blood. The chain recombines TRBV5-5 with TRBJ1-4; TRBD1 matches 10 bases. This sequence was found in a woman aged 40 to 50 with active COVID-19. In DNA, the CDR3 is TGTGCCAGCAGCTTGGTTCGGGGACAGGGGAATGAAAAACTGTTTTTT. Its translation is CASSLVRGQGNEKLFF.